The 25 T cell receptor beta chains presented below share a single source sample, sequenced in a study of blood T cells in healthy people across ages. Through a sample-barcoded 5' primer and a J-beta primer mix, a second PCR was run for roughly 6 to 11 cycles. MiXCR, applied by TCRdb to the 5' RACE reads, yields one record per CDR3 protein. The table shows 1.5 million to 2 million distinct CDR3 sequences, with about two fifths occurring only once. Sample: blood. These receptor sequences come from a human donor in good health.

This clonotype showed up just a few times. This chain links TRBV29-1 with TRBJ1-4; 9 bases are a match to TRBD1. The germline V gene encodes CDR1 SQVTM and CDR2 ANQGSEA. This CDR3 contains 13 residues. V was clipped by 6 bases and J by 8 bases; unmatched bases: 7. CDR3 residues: CSVGTGSLEKLFF. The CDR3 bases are TGCAGCGTCGGGACAGGGAGTTTGGAAAAACTGTTTTTT.

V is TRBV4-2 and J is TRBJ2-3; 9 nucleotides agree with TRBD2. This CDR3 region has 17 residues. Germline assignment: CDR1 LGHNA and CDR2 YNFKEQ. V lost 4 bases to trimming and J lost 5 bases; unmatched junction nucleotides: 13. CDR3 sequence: CASSPINVAGAGDTQYF. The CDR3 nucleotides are TGTGCCAGCAGCCCAATAAATGTAGCGGGGGCGGGAGATACGCAGTATTTT.

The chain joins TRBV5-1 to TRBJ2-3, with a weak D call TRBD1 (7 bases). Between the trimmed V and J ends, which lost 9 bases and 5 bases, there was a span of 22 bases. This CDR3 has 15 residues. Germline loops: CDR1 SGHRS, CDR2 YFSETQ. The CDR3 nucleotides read TGCGCCAACAGTCTAGATCGGCAGGGGGGAGATACGCAGTATTTT. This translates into CANSLDRQGGDTQYF.

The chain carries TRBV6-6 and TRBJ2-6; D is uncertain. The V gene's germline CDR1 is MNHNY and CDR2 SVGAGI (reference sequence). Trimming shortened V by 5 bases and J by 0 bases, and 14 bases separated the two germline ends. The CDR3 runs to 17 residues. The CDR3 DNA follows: TGTGCCAGCAGTATAACAGCGAGAATCTCTGGGGCCAACGTCCTGACTTTC. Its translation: CASSITARISGANVLTF.

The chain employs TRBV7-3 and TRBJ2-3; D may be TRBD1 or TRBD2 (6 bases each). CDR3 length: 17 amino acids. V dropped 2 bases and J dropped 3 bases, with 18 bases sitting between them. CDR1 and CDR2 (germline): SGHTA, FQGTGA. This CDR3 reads CASSLGVSRGPTDTQYF. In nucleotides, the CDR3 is TGTGCCAGCAGCTTAGGAGTTAGCCGGGGGCCAACAGATACGCAGTATTTT. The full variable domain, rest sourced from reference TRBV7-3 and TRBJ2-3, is GAGVSQTPSNKVTEKGKYVELRCDPISGHTALYWYRQSLGQGPEFLIYFQGTGAADDSGLPNDRFFAVRPEGSVSTLKIQRTERGDSAVYLCASSLGVSRGPTDTQYFGPGTRLTVL.

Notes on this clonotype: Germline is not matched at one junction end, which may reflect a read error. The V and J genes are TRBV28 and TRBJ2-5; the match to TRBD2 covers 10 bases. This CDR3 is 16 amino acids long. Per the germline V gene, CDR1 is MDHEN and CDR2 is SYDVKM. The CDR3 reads CACSLFSGGFYNEQYF. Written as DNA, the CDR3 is TGTGCCTGCAGTTTATTTAGCGGGGGGTTCTACAATGAGCAGTACTTC.

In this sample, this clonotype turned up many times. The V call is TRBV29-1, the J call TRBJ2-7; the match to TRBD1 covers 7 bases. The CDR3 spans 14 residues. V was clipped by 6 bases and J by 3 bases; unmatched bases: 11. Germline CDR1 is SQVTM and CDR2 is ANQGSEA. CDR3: CSVVPDRLGYEQYF. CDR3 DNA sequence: TGCAGCGTCGTACCGGACAGGTTGGGCTACGAGCAGTACTTC.

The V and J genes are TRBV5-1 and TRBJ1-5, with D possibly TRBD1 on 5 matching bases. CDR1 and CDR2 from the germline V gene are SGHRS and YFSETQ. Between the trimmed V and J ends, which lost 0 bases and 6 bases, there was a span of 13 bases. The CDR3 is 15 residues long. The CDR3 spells CASSLGPDGGQPQHF. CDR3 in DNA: TGCGCCAGCAGCTTGGGGCCGGACGGGGGTCAGCCCCAGCATTTT. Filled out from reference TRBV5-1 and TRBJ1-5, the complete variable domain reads KAGVTQTPRYLIKTRGQQVTLSCSPISGHRSVSWYQQTPGQGLQFLFEYFSETQRNKGNFPGRFSGRQFSNSRSEMNVSTLELGDSALYLCASSLGPDGGQPQHFGDGTRLSIL.

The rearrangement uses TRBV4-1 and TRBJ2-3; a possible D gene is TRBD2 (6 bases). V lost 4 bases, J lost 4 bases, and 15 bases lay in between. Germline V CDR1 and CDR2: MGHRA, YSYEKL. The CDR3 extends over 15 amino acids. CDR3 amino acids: CASSPLVGGADTQYF. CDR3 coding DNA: TGCGCCAGCAGCCCCCTCGTGGGGGGTGCAGATACGCAGTATTTT.

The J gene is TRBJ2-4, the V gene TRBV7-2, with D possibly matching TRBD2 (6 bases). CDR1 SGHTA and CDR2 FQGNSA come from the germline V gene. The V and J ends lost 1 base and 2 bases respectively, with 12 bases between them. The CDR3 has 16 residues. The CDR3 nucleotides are TGTGCCAGCAGCTTAGGGAGGGAGTGGTCCAAAAACATTCAGTACTTC. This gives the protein CASSLGREWSKNIQYF.

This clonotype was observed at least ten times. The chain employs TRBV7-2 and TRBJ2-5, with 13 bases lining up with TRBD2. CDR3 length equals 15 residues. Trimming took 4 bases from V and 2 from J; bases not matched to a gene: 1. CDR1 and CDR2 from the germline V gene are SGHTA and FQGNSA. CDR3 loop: CASSWTSGGQETQYF. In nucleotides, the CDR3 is TGTGCCAGCAGCTGGACTAGCGGGGGACAAGAGACCCAGTACTTC.

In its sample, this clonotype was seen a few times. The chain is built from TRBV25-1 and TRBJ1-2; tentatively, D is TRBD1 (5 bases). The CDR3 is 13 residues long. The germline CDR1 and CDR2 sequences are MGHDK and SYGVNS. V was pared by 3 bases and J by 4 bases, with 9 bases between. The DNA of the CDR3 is TGTGCCAGCAGTGAGGTGGGACGCTATGGCTACACCTTC. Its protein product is CASSEVGRYGYTF.

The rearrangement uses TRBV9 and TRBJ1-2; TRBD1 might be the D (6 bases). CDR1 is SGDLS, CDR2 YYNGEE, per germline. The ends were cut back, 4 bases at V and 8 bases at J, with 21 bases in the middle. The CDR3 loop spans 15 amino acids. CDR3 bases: TGTGCCAGCAGCATTAGGGATGGGGGCTCTTACGGCTACACCTTC. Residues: CASSIRDGGSYGYTF.

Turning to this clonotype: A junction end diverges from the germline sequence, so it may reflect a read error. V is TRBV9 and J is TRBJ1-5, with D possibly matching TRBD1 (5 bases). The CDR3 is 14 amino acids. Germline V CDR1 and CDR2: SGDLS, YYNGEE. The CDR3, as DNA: TGTGCCAGCAGCGTACTGGGGGGTCGGGAGCCCCCGCATTTT. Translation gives CASSVLGGREPPHF.

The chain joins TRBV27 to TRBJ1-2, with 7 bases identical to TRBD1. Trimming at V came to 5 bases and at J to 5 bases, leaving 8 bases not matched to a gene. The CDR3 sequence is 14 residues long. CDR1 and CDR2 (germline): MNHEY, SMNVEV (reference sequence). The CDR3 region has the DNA TGTGCCAGCAGTAACGACAGGGCTTTATATGGCTACACCTTC. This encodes CASSNDRALYGYTF.

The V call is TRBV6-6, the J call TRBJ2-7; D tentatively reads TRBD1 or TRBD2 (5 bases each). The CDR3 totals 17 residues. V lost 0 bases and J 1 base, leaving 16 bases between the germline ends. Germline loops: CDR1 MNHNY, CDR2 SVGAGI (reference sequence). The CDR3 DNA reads TGTGCCAGCAGTTACTCGATCACGAGGGGTCTTTCCTACGAGCAGTACTTC. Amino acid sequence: CASSYSITRGLSYEQYF.

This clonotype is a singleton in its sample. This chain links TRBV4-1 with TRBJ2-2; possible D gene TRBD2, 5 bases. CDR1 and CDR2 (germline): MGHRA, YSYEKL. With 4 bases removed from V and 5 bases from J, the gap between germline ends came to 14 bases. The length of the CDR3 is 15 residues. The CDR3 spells CASSPSRGWTGELFF. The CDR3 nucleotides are TGCGCCAGCAGCCCCTCACGGGGTTGGACCGGGGAGCTGTTTTTT.

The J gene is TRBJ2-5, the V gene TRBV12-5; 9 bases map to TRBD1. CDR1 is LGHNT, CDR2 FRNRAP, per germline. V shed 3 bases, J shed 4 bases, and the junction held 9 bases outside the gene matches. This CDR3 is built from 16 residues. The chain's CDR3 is CASGFAGTGWGETQYF. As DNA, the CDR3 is TGTGCTAGTGGTTTCGCCGGGACAGGGTGGGGAGAGACCCAGTACTTC. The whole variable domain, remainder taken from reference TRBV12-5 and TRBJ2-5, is DARVTQTPRHKVTEMGQEVTMRCQPILGHNTVFWYRQTMMQGLELLAYFRNRAPLDDSGMPKDRFSAEMPDATLATLKIQPSEPRDSAVYFCASGFAGTGWGETQYFGPGTRLLVL.

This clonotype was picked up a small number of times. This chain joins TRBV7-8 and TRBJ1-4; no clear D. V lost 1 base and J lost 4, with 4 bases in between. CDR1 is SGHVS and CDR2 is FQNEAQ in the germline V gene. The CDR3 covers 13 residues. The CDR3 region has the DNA TGTGCCAGCAGCTTAGACCATAATGAAAAACTGTTTTTT. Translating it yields CASSLDHNEKLFF.

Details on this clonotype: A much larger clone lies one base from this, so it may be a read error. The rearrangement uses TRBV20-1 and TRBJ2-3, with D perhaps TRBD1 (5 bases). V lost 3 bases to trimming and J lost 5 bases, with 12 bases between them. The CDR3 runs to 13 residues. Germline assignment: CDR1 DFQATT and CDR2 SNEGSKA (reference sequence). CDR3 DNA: TGCAGTGCTAGGAACAGGTTAAAAGATACGCAGTATTTT. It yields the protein CSARNRLKDTQYF.

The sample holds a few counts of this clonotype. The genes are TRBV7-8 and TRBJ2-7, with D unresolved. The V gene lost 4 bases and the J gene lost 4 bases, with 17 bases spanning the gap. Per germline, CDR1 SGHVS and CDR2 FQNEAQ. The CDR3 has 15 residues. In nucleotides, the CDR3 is TGTGCCAGCAGCTCCCGTCCAGTTAAGGATTACGAGCAGTACTTC. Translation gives CASSSRPVKDYEQYF.

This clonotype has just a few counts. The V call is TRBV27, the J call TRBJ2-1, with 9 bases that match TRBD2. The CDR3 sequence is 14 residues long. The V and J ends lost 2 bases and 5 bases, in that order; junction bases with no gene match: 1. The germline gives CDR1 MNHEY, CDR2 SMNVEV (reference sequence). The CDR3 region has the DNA TGTGCCAGCAGTTTAGGGACTAGCAACAATGAGCAGTTCTTC. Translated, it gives CASSLGTSNNEQFF.

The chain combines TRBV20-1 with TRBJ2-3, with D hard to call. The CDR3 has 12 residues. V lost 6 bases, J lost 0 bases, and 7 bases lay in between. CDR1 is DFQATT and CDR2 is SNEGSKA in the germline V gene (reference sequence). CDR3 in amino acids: CSASDSTDTQYF. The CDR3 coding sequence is TGCAGTGCAAGCGACAGCACAGATACGCAGTATTTT.

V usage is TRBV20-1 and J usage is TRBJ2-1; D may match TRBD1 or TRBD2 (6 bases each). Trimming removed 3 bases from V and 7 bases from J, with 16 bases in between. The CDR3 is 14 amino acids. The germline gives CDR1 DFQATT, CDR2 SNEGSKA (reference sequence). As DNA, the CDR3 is TGCAGTGCTAGGAAGGGGGGCGGGGCGAATGAGCAGTTCTTC. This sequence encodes CSARKGGGANEQFF.

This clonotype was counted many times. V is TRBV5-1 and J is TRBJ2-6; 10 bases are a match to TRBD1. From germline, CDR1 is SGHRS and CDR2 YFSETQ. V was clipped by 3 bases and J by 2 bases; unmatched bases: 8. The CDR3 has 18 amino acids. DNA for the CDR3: TGCGCCAGCAGCTCAACCGGGACAGGGGTGACTGGGGCCAACGTCCTGACTTTC. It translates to CASSSTGTGVTGANVLTF.